The 24 T cell receptor beta chains given below trace back to one sample, sequenced in a study of neurological immune-mediated disorders. The time point: longitudinal time-point 1 (baseline). TCRdb re-derived calls from the 5' RACE reads in MiXCR, one entry per CDR3 protein. The sample lists 35,000 to 45,000 distinct CDR3 sequences, around 2.9% occurring once. The sequenced material came from PBMCs. The receptors come from a woman aged 55-75 years with multiple sclerosis.

This clonotype has ten or more counts. This sequence joins TRBV20-1 and TRBJ1-1; D is unclear. From germline, CDR1 is DFQATT and CDR2 SNEGSKA (reference sequence). V was shortened by 1 base and J by 0 bases, with 12 bases between the two germline ends. The CDR3 is 15 amino acids. In DNA, the CDR3 is TGCAGTGCTAGAGGTGCAGATTTCATGAACACTGAAGCTTTCTTT. Encoded protein: CSARGADFMNTEAFF.

Remarks on this clonotype: A much larger clone is a single base away; this may be a read error. The V and J genes are TRBV25-1 and TRBJ2-2; D perhaps matches TRBD1 (6 bases). Looked up from germline, CDR1 is MGHDK and CDR2 is SYGVNS. The CDR3 runs 15 residues. The CDR3 region is CASSGDISNTGALFF. DNA of the CDR3: TGTGCCAGCAGTGGGGACATATCGAACACCGGGGCGCTGTTTTTT.

This clonotype was recorded at least ten times. J is TRBJ2-5 and V is TRBV20-1; tentatively, D is TRBD1 (5 bases). V was clipped by 1 base and J by 2 bases, with 11 bases between them. CDR3 length equals 14 residues. CDR1 and CDR2 (germline): DFQATT, SNEGSKA (reference sequence). The CDR3, as DNA: TGCAGTGCTAGAGTATACAGGATACAAGAGACCCAGTACTTC. It codes for CSARVYRIQETQYF.

This clonotype has ten or more counts. The chain employs TRBV5-1 and TRBJ1-3; no reliable D call. V was clipped by 1 base and J by 0 bases, with 8 bases between them. This CDR3 spans 15 amino acids. Per the germline V gene, CDR1 is SGHRS and CDR2 is YFSETQ. CDR3 amino acids: CASSLSTASGNTIYF. CDR3 in DNA: TGCGCCAGCAGCTTGAGTACAGCCTCTGGAAACACCATATATTTT.

This clonotype was counted once. This chain uses TRBV3-1 with TRBJ1-1; maybe TRBD1 (5 bases). Germline V CDR1 and CDR2: LGHDT, YNNKEL (reference sequence). CDR3 size: 14 residues. The DNA of the CDR3 is TGTGTCAGTAGCCGGGGGGACCGCGACACTGAAGCTTTCTTT. This gives the protein CVSSRGDRDTEAFF. The variable domain in full, with the rest retrieved from reference TRBV3-1 and TRBJ1-1, is DTAVSQTPKYLVTQMGNDKSIKCEQNLGHDTMYWYKQDSKKFLKIMFSYNNKELIINETVPNRFSPKSPDKAHLNLHINSLELGDSAVYFCVSSRGDRDTEAFFGQGTRLTVV.

This clonotype was recorded many times. The rearrangement links TRBV20-1 to TRBJ1-2; D not resolved. CDR1 is DFQATT, CDR2 SNEGSKA, per germline (reference sequence). The CDR3 spans 12 residues. V dropped 6 bases and J dropped 4 bases, with 12 bases sitting between them. The CDR3 loop reads CSAKGAVYGYTF. CDR3 nucleotides: TGCAGTGCCAAGGGAGCAGTCTATGGCTACACCTTC.

This clonotype was seen repeatedly, ten times or more. The chain combines TRBV15 with TRBJ2-1; 9 bases fit TRBD2. This CDR3 spans 16 amino acids. The junction had 8 bases not matched to a gene; V was cut back by 1 base and J by 7 bases. CDR1 LNHNV and CDR2 YYDKDF come from the germline V gene (reference sequence). The CDR3 loop is CATSRASGGSVNEQFF. The CDR3 nucleotides read TGTGCCACCAGCAGAGCGAGCGGGGGGTCGGTTAATGAGCAGTTCTTC.

The table lists this clonotype with many counts. CDR3: CASTRTDSYGYTF. CDR3 DNA sequence: TGTGCCAGCACCAGGACAGATTCCTATGGCTACACCTTC. The chain is built from TRBV12-3 or TRBV12-4 and TRBJ1-2; possible D gene TRBD1, 6 bases. V lost 7 bases and J lost 4, with 13 bases in between. The length of the CDR3 is 13 residues.

There are many counts of this clonotype. The chain employs TRBV20-1 and TRBJ2-1; 12 nucleotides agree with TRBD2. The germline CDR1 and CDR2 sequences are DFQATT and SNEGSKA (reference sequence). The V gene end was trimmed by 1 base and the J gene end by 0 bases; junction bases not matched to a gene: 7. The CDR3 has 18 amino acids. The CDR3 region has the DNA TGCAGTGCTAGAGTGACTAGCGGGGGCCCGAGCTCCTACAATGAGCAGTTCTTC. Its protein product is CSARVTSGGPSSYNEQFF.

This clonotype was found many times. This rearrangement joins TRBV7-9 to TRBJ1-4, with 7 bases identical to TRBD1. Per the germline V gene, CDR1 is SEHNR and CDR2 is FQNEAQ (reference sequence). The length of the CDR3 is 16 residues. V shed 5 bases, J shed 6 bases, and the junction held 12 bases outside the gene matches. The CDR3: CASSQEGGTAHEKLFF. The CDR3 region has the DNA TGTGCCAGCAGCCAGGAGGGGGGGACAGCCCATGAAAAACTGTTTTTT. The variable domain in full, with the rest retrieved from reference TRBV7-9 and TRBJ1-4, is DTGVSQNPRHKITKRGQNVTFRCDPISEHNRLYWYRQTLGQGPEFLTYFQNEAQLEKSRLLSDRFSAERPKGSFSTLEIQRTEQGDSAMYLCASSQEGGTAHEKLFFGSGTQLSVL.

In this sample, this clonotype turned up many times. The V call is TRBV7-2, the J call TRBJ2-4; either TRBD1 or TRBD2 may fit D (6 bases each). V lost 3 bases, J lost 6 bases, and 15 bases lay in between. Germline assignment: CDR1 SGHTA and CDR2 FQGNSA. This CDR3 contains 15 residues. The CDR3 protein is CASSLGGAAGNIQYF. CDR3 DNA sequence: TGTGCCAGCAGCTTGGGGGGCGCCGCCGGAAACATTCAGTACTTC.

The sample holds many counts of this clonotype. The chain couples TRBV5-5 to TRBJ2-7; 9 positions match TRBD1. The germline V gene has CDR1 SGHKS and CDR2 YYEKEE (reference sequence). Germline trimming cut 3 bases from V and 1 base from J; bases unmatched to any gene: 8. The CDR3 spans 16 residues. The CDR3 region has the DNA TGTGCCAGCAGCTACCTACCGGGACAGGGATCCTACGAGCAGTACTTC. Amino acid sequence: CASSYLPGQGSYEQYF.

In its sample, this clonotype was seen many times. The V call is TRBV5-1, the J call TRBJ1-3, with D maybe TRBD1 (6 bases). Germline assignment: CDR1 SGHRS and CDR2 YFSETQ. The CDR3 is 17 amino acids. Trimming took off 0 bases at V and 0 bases at J, with 13 bases between the two ends. CDR3 in amino acids: CASSLVGGQPSGNTIYF. CDR3 in DNA: TGCGCCAGCAGCTTGGTTGGAGGACAGCCCTCTGGAAACACCATATATTTT.

This clonotype was seen at least ten times. This sequence joins TRBV5-1 and TRBJ2-1; TRBD2 matches at 10 bases. V gave up 4 bases and J gave up 1 base; unmatched junction bases: 5. The CDR3 is 16 amino acids. The V gene's germline CDR1 is SGHRS and CDR2 YFSETQ. The CDR3 is CASSLLAGSSYNEQFF. The CDR3 coding sequence is TGCGCCAGCAGCCTACTAGCGGGGTCATCCTACAATGAGCAGTTCTTC.

This clonotype was picked up many times. The J gene is TRBJ1-2, the V gene TRBV6-6; D gene unclear. This CDR3 spans 15 amino acids. The V gene's germline CDR1 is MNHNY and CDR2 SVGAGI (reference sequence). V lost 0 bases and J 6 bases, leaving 14 bases between the germline ends. This chain's CDR3 is CASSYSNSRGDGYTF. For the CDR3, the DNA is TGTGCCAGCAGTTACTCGAACAGTCGTGGGGATGGCTACACCTTC.

This clonotype showed up many times. The chain combines TRBV7-2 with TRBJ2-1; 10 positions agree with TRBD2. J gave up 5 bases and V 3 bases, and 4 bases lay outside the gene matches. The CDR3 runs 15 residues. The germline CDR1 and CDR2 sequences are SGHTA and FQGNSA. CDR3 sequence reads: CASSFQLAGNNEQFF. The CDR3 coding sequence is TGTGCCAGCAGCTTTCAACTAGCGGGGAACAATGAGCAGTTCTTC.

This clonotype was recorded only once. The genes are TRBV20-1 and TRBJ1-2; tentative D call: TRBD1 (6 bases). The CDR3 runs to 13 residues. The germline gives CDR1 DFQATT, CDR2 SNEGSKA (reference sequence). V was clipped by 6 bases and J by 6 bases, with 17 bases between them. The DNA for the CDR3 is TGCAGTGCCCCCCGGGACATTCTCGATGGCTACACCTTC. Its protein product is CSAPRDILDGYTF.

This clonotype was picked up many times. The chain has TRBV5-1 and TRBJ1-4; D gene ambiguous. The germline V gene has CDR1 SGHRS and CDR2 YFSETQ. CDR3 length equals 13 residues. V gave up 1 base and J gave up 8 bases, with 9 bases separating them. Here the CDR3 DNA reads TGCGCCAGCAGCTTGATCGTAGGGGAAAAACTGTTTTTT. This sequence encodes CASSLIVGEKLFF.

This clonotype was seen many times. The rearrangement links TRBV7-7 to TRBJ2-2, with unresolved D. The CDR3 consists of 13 residues. The germline V and J ends were trimmed by 1 base and 6 bases, with 6 bases remaining between them. CDR1 is SSHAT, CDR2 FNYEAQ, per germline (reference sequence). The CDR3 DNA is TGTGCCAGCAGCTTAGAACGTTCCGGGGAGCTGTTTTTT. This gives the protein CASSLERSGELFF.

Ten or more counts support this clonotype. The chain combines TRBV5-1 with TRBJ2-7, with 9 bases lining up with TRBD1. With V trimmed by 4 bases and J by 3 bases, 2 bases remained unmatched. The CDR3 consists of 13 residues. Looked up from germline, CDR1 is SGHRS and CDR2 is YFSETQ. CDR3 in DNA: TGCGCCAGCAGCCGGACAGGGGTCTACGAGCAGTACTTC. Its translation: CASSRTGVYEQYF.

This clonotype was found many times. V usage is TRBV28 and J usage is TRBJ1-5; 8 nucleotides align to TRBD1. Losses at the gene ends were 6 bases for V and 9 bases for J; bases not matched to a gene: 10. Germline-derived CDR1 and CDR2 are MDHEN and SYDVKM. The CDR3 is made up of 14 amino acids. This chain's CDR3 is CASSAKTGAAPQHF. CDR3 coding DNA: TGTGCCAGCAGCGCCAAGACAGGGGCAGCGCCCCAGCATTTT.

This clonotype came up a few times. This chain joins TRBV9 and TRBJ2-1; D is unclear. This CDR3 has 14 amino acids. Trimming pared 3 bases from V and 0 bases from J, leaving 7 bases between. CDR1 SGDLS and CDR2 YYNGEE come from the germline V gene. The CDR3 DNA sequence: TGTGCCAGCAGCGGACCCAGCTCCTACAATGAGCAGTTCTTC. Amino acids: CASSGPSSYNEQFF. The entire variable domain, with the rest obtained from reference TRBV9 and TRBJ2-1, is as follows: DSGVTQTPKHLITATGQRVTLRCSPRSGDLSVYWYQQSLDQGLQFLIQYYNGEERAKGNILERFSAQQFPDLHSELNLSSLELGDSALYFCASSGPSSYNEQFFGPGTRLTVL.

This clonotype has a count of ten or more. This chain joins TRBV6-6 and TRBJ2-2, with D possibly being TRBD1 (6 bases). CDR1 is MNHNY and CDR2 is SVGAGI in the germline V gene (reference sequence). The CDR3 spans 15 residues. Trimming left V 5 bases short and J 1 base short, with 11 bases between. CDR3 residues: CASSKETGNTGELFF. DNA for the CDR3: TGTGCCAGCAGTAAAGAGACAGGGAACACCGGGGAGCTGTTTTTT.

This clonotype appeared many times. The chain recombines TRBV20-1 with TRBJ1-5; perhaps TRBD1 as D (5 bases). Germline V gene sequence: CDR1 DFQATT, CDR2 SNEGSKA (reference sequence). The CDR3 consists of 13 residues. Trimming shortened V by 6 bases and J by 6 bases, and 15 bases separated the two germline ends. CDR3 sequence: CSARRAVPQPQHF. The CDR3 DNA reads as TGCAGTGCCCGCAGGGCAGTCCCTCAGCCCCAGCATTTT.